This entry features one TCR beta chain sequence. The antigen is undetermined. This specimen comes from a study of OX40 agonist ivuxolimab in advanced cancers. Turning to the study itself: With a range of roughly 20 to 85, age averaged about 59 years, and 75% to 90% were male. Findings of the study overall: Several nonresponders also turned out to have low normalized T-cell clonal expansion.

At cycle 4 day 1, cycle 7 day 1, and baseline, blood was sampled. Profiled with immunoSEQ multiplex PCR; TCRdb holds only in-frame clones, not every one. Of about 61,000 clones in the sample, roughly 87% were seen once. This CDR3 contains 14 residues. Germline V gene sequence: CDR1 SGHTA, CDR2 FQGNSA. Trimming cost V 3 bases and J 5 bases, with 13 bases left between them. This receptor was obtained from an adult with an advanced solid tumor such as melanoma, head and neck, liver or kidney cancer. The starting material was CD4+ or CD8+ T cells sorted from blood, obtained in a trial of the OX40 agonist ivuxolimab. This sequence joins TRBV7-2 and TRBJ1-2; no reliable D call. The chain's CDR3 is CASSFGESDYGYTF. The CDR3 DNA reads TGTGCCAGCAGCTTTGGAGAGAGTGATTATGGCTACACCTTC.